A selection of T cell receptor beta chains follows, all from one sample in a study of early T cells in non-severe SARS-CoV-2 infection. One entry per CDR3 protein, called by TCRdb with MiXCR from the 5' RACE reads. The profile shows tens of thousands of distinct CDR3 sequences, around 13% of them singletons. Sequencing input: whole blood. These receptor sequences come from an adult who was a healthcare worker with PCR-confirmed SARS-CoV-2 infection or an uninfected control (not recorded which). Each CDR3 is given with its conserved first and last residue. Fields, in order: J gene, D gene, V gene, clone size, CDR3 DNA, CDR3 protein. D genes are given only for firm matches. Size is stated for part of the rows, as once, few or many counts, or as a class when the clone is expanded.

TRBJ1-6 TRBD1 TRBV10-2 many TGCGCCAGTAGTAGGGGGCCCTATAATTCACCCCTCCACTTT CASSRGPYNSPLHF
TRBJ2-4 - TRBV28 few TGTGCCAGCAGCCCCAAGCCCGGCATTCAGTACTTC CASSPKPGIQYF
TRBJ2-2 - TRBV4-3 many TGCGCCAGCAGCCAAGGATGGTCCAGGGGGGGTGACACCGGGGAGCTGTTTTTT CASSQGWSRGGDTGELFF
TRBJ2-5 TRBD2 TRBV7-2 many TGTGCCAGCAGCCAGGGACTAGCGGGAGTTTACGGGGAGACCCAGTACTTC CASSQGLAGVYGETQYF
TRBJ2-1 TRBD2 TRBV4-3 many TGCGCCAGCAGCCATGGCGGGAGGGCCAGGATCGATGAGCAGTTCTTC CASSHGGRARIDEQFF
TRBJ1-5 - TRBV5-1 many TGCGCCAGCAGCTTGGGAGGGGTGGATCAGCCCCAGCATTTT CASSLGGVDQPQHF
TRBJ2-7 - TRBV12-3/TRBV12-4 many TGTGCCAGCAGTCGGACAGTTCCGTCCTACGAGCAGTACTTC CASSRTVPSYEQYF
TRBJ2-1 - TRBV6-5 many TGTGCCAGCAGTTCCCAAGGGAGCTCCTACAATGAGCAGTTCTTC CASSSQGSSYNEQFF
TRBJ2-2 - TRBV7-2 many TGTGCCAGCAGAAATCTACTAGGGCACGGGGAGCTGTTTTTT CASRNLLGHGELFF
TRBJ1-5 TRBD1 TRBV19 many TGTGCCAGTGGCCCCGGGACAGGGGTGCAGCCCCAGCATTTT CASGPGTGVQPQHF
TRBJ2-3 TRBD2 TRBV20-1 - TGCAGTGCTAGAGTTAGCGGGGGCACAGATACGCAGTATTTT CSARVSGGTDTQYF
TRBJ2-3 - TRBV11-2 many TGTGCCAGCAGTTCTATCGATACGCAGTATTTT CASSSIDTQYF
TRBJ2-5 - TRBV12-3/TRBV12-4 many TGTGCCAGCAGGCAGGAAAGGGGGGCGGCAGAGACCCAGTACTTC CASRQERGAAETQYF
TRBJ1-1 - TRBV7-9 many TGTGCCAGCAGATTAGCTGTCGGGGCTCGATCCACTGAAGCTTTCTTT CASRLAVGARSTEAFF
TRBJ2-7 TRBD2 TRBV28 many TGTGCCAGCAGTTTAACGCGGGAGGGCCCCCCCGAGCAGTACTTC CASSLTREGPPEQYF
TRBJ2-5 TRBD2 TRBV10-1 many TGCGCCAGCAGTCCGGGGACTAGCGGGGTACAAGAGACCCAGTACTTC CASSPGTSGVQETQYF
TRBJ1-2 TRBD1 TRBV29-1 many TGCAGCGTTCGACAGGGTCATGGCTACACCTTC CSVRQGHGYTF
TRBJ2-1 - TRBV28 many TGTGCCAGCGGGACTTTGTTCAATGAGCAGTTCTTC CASGTLFNEQFF
TRBJ2-3 - TRBV4-3 many TGCGCCAGCAGCCAAGATGAAGGGGCGAGGACAGATACGCAGTATTTT CASSQDEGARTDTQYF
TRBJ1-2 - TRBV12-3/TRBV12-4 few TGTGCCAGCAGTCGGGACAACTATGGCTACACCTTC CASSRDNYGYTF
TRBJ1-1 - TRBV5-1 many TGCGCCAGCAGCTTTAAGGGTGATGCTTTCTTT CASSFKGDAFF
TRBJ2-7 - TRBV9 many TGTGCCAGCAGCCCAGGAAACAAGCGCGAGGGGCTCCCCACCTACGAGCAGTACTTC CASSPGNKREGLPTYEQYF
TRBJ1-2 TRBD1 TRBV10-2 - TGCGCCAGCACGGGGACAGGGAACTATGGCTACACCTTC CASTGTGNYGYTF
TRBJ2-2 - TRBV6-2/TRBV6-3 - TGTGCCAGCACTTTGGGCATAGGCCTGACCGGGGAGCTGTTTTTT CASTLGIGLTGELFF
TRBJ2-3 TRBD2 TRBV18 many TGTGCCAGCTCACCAATCGCGGGGGGCCCCTTGAAGGGGGATACGCAGTATTTT CASSPIAGGPLKGDTQYF
TRBJ2-1 - TRBV29-1 many TGCAGCGTCGGAATTACCTACAATGAGCAGTTCTTC CSVGITYNEQFF
TRBJ1-1 - TRBV20-1 many TGCAGTGCTCCCCGGGGGGCGGCTGGGGAAGCTTTCTTT CSAPRGAAGEAFF